Each of the 8 T cell receptor beta chains below was sequenced from the same sample in a study of blood T cell repertoires in COVID-19. The table came from immunoSEQ multiplex PCR; TCRdb's copy has only in-frame clones and leaves some out. The data show around 300,000 clones, 88% seen once. The sequenced material came from peripheral blood. The receptors come from a woman aged 45-59 years with active or convalescent COVID-19.

The genes are TRBV5-1 and TRBJ2-7; 9 bases agree with TRBD1. CDR3 length: 15 residues. V was pared by 4 bases and J by 1 base, with 6 bases of the junction left unmatched. Per germline, CDR1 SGHRS and CDR2 YFSETQ. The CDR3 reads CASSLGQGLSYEQYF. The CDR3, as DNA: TGCGCCAGCAGCCTCGGACAGGGGCTTTCCTACGAGCAGTACTTC.

This clone was seen only a few times. The chain couples TRBV6-5 to TRBJ2-3; D is undetermined. Germline V gene lookup returns CDR1 MNHEY and CDR2 SVGAGI. Trimming removed 6 bases at V and 10 bases at J, with 11 bases between. This CDR3 spans 11 amino acids. The CDR3 DNA is TGTGCCAGCAGCGCGGCGTACTCGCAGTATTTT. Translation: CASSAAYSQYF.

J is TRBJ2-3 and V is TRBV11-2; no definite D call. The CDR3 is 15 amino acids. The V end was cut by 3 bases, the J end by 2 bases, with 12 bases between. Germline CDR1 reads SGHAT; CDR2 reads FQNNGV. CDR3 region: CASSFARSLTDTQYF. In nucleotides, the CDR3 is TGTGCCAGCAGCTTTGCTAGATCCCTCACAGATACGCAGTATTTT.

V gene TRBV5-1 combines with J gene TRBJ2-7; TRBD1 is a possible D gene (5 bases). V shed 0 bases and J shed 6 bases, with 13 bases lying between them. This CDR3 contains 14 residues. Per the germline V gene, CDR1 is SGHRS and CDR2 is YFSETQ. As DNA, the CDR3 is TGCGCCAGCAGCTTGGGGAGCAGGGTTTCCGAGCAGTACTTC. Amino acids: CASSLGSRVSEQYF.

The J gene is TRBJ1-5, the V gene TRBV4-1, with D maybe TRBD1 (5 bases). With 0 bases removed from V and 2 bases from J, the gap between germline ends came to 11 bases. Per germline, CDR1 MGHRA and CDR2 YSYEKL. This CDR3 is 16 amino acids long. The CDR3 sequence: CASSQEVQGGNQPQHF. CDR3 coding DNA: TGCGCCAGCAGCCAAGAGGTCCAGGGTGGCAATCAGCCCCAGCATTTT.

This chain links TRBV27 with TRBJ1-1; 10 bases are shared with TRBD1. Germline V gene data show CDR1 as MNHEY and CDR2 as SMNVEV (reference sequence). This CDR3 is 13 amino acids long. After removal of 2 bases from V and 11 bases from J, the junction contained 5 bases not matched to a gene. The CDR3: CASSLQWTGGAFF. The CDR3 DNA is TGTGCCAGCAGTTTACAATGGACAGGGGGGGCTTTCTTT.

DNA for the CDR3: TGTGCCACCCTAGACAGTAGGGGCTCCTATAATTCACCCCTCCACTTT. Residues: CATLDSRGSYNSPLHF. The J gene is TRBJ1-6, the V gene TRBV28; tentatively, D is TRBD1 (5 bases). The CDR3 covers 16 residues. Trimming left V 10 bases short and J 0 bases short, with 16 bases between. In germline, CDR1 is MDHEN, CDR2 SYDVKM.

The chain carries TRBV6-6 and TRBJ1-6; 7 bases fit TRBD1. The germline V gene encodes CDR1 MNHNY and CDR2 SVGAGI (reference sequence). The J segment lost 7 bases and the V segment lost 8 bases, leaving 11 bases of the junction unmatched. The CDR3 is made up of 15 amino acids. The CDR3 coding sequence is TGTGCCAGCGCCCTCTGGGGACAGCAGAATTCACCCCTCCACTTT. It yields the protein CASALWGQQNSPLHF.